This T cell receptor beta chain was recovered during a study of chemoradiotherapy in HPV16-positive cancers. The assay was immunoSEQ multiplex PCR, and TCRdb's table has in-frame clones only and misses some. This sample has thousands of clones, with under 85% found just once. The CDR3 has 14 residues. Looked up from germline, CDR1 is MNHEY and CDR2 is SVGAGI. V was clipped by 6 bases and J by 7 bases, with 18 bases between them. Study-level findings and limits: Candidate HPV-specific clones and E7-related TCR motifs grew in tumor during treatment. Functional assays defining HPV-specific T cells used only two HPV16-positive patients.

A note on this clone: What it binds is unknown.

The specimen was collected from a patient who underwent chemoradiotherapy. The sequence came from a human donor with HPV-associated anogenital cancer. The chain employs TRBV6-5 and TRBJ1-2; D unclear. The CDR3 here is CASSSRWQGPGYTF. The CDR3 coding sequence is TGTGCCAGCAGCTCCAGGTGGCAAGGGCCTGGCTACACCTTC.